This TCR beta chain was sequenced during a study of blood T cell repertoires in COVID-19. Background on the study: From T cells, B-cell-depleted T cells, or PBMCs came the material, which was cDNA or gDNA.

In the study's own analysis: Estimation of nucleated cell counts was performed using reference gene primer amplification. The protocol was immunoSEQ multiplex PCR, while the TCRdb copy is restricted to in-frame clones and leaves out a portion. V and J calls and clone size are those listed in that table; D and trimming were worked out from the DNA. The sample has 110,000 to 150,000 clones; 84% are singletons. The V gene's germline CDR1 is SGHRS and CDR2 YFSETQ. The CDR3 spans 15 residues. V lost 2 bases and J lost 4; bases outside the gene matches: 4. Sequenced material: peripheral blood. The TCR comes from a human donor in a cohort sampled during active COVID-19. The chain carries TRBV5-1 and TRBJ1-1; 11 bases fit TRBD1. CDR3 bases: TGCGCCAGCAGCTTCACCGGGACAGGGGGCACTGAAGCTTTCTTT. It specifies CASSFTGTGGTEAFF.